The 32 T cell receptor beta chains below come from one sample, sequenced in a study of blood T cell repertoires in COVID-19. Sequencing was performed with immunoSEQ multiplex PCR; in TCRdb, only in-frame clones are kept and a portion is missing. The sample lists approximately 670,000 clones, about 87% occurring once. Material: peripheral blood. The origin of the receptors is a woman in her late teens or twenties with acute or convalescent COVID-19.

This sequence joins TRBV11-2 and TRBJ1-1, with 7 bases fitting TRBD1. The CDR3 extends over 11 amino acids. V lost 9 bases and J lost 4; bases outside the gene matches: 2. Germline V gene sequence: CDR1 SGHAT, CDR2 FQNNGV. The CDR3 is CARDRFTEAFF. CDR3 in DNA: TGTGCCAGGGACAGGTTCACTGAAGCTTTCTTT. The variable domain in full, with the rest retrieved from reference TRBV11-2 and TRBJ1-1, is EAGVAQSPRYKIIEKRQSVAFWCNPISGHATLYWYQQILGQGPKLLIQFQNNGVVDDSQLPKDRFSAERLKGVDSTLKIQPAKLEDSAVYLCARDRFTEAFFGQGTRLTVV.

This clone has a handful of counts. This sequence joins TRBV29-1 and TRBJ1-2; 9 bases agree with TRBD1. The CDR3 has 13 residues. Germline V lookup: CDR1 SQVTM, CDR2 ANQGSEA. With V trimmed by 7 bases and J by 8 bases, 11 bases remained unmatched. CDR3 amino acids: CSAQPQGAGGYTF. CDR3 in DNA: TGCAGCGCCCAACCACAGGGGGCGGGGGGCTACACCTTC.

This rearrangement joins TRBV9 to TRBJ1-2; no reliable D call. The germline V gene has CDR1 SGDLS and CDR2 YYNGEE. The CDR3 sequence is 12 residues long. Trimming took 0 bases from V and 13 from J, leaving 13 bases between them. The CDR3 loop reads CASSVDNDNSTF. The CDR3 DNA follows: TGTGCCAGCAGCGTAGATAACGACAACTCCACCTTC.

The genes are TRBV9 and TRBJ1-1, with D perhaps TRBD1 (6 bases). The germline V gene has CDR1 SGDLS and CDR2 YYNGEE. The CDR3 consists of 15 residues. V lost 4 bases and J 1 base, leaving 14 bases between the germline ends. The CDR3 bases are TGTGCCAGCAGCCCATTGGGGGCGGGGAACACTGAAGCTTTCTTT. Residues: CASSPLGAGNTEAFF.

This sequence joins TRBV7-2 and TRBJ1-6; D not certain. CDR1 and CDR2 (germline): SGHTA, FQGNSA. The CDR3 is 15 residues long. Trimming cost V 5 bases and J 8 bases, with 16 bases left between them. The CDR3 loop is CASSLRVRTDSPLHF. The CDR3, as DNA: TGTGCCAGCAGCCTGAGAGTAAGAACCGATTCACCCCTCCACTTT.

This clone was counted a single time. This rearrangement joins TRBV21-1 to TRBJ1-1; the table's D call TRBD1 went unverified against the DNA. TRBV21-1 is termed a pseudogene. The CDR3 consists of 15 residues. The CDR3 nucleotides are TGTGCCAGCAGCAACCGGCCAGCAGGATCCCCTGAAGCTTTCTTT. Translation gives CASSNRPAGSPEAFF.

This CDR3 is CATSRSGGPWSTGELFF. The CDR3 DNA reads TGTGCCACCAGCAGATCCGGGGGTCCCTGGAGCACCGGGGAGCTGTTTTTT. The gene calls are TRBV15 and TRBJ2-2, with a possible D match to TRBD2 (6 bases). The CDR3 consists of 17 residues. The V gene lost 2 bases and the J gene lost 4 bases, with 17 bases spanning the gap. Germline CDR1 is LNHNV and CDR2 is YYDKDF (reference sequence).

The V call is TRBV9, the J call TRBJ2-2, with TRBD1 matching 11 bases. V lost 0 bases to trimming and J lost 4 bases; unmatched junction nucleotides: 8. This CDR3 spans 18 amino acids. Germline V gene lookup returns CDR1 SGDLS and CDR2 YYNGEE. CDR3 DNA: TGTGCCAGCAGCGTAGCTACGCCGGGACAGGGGGGCACCGGGGAGCTGTTTTTT. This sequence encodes CASSVATPGQGGTGELFF.

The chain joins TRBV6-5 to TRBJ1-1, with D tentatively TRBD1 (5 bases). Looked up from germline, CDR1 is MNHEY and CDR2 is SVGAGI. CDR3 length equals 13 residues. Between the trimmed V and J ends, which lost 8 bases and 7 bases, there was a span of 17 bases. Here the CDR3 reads CASGGEAPFEAFF. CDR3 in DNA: TGTGCCAGCGGAGGGGAGGCGCCATTTGAAGCTTTCTTT.

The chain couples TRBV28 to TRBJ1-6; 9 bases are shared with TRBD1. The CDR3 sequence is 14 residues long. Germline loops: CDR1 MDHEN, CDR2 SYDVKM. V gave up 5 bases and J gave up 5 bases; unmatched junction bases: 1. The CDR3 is CASSGTGNNSPLHF. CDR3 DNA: TGTGCCAGCAGTGGGACAGGGAATAATTCACCCCTCCACTTT.

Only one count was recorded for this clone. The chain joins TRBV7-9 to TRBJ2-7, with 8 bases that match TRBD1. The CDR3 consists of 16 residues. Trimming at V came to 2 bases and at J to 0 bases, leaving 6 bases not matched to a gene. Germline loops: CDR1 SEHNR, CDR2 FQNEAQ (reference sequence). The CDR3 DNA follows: TGTGCCAGCAGCTTACCTTGGACAGGGAGCTCCTACGAGCAGTACTTC. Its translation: CASSLPWTGSSYEQYF.

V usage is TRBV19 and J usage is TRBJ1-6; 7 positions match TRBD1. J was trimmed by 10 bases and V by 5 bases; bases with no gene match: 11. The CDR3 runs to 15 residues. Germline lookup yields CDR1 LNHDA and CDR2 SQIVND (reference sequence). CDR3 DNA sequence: TGTGCCAGTAGTCTCGGACAGGTCAATCGCTCACCCCTCCACTTT. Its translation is CASSLGQVNRSPLHF.

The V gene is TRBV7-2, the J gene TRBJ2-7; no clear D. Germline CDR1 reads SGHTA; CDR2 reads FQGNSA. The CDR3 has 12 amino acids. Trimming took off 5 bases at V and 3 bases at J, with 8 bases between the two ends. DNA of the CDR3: TGTGCCAGCAGCCCCCCTAACTACGAGCAGTACTTC. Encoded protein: CASSPPNYEQYF. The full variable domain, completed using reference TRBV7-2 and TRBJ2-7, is GAGVSQSPSNKVTEKGKDVELRCDPISGHTALYWYRQSLGQGLEFLIYFQGNSAPDKSGLPSDRFSAERTGGSVSTLTIQRTQQEDSAVYLCASSPPNYEQYFGPGTRLTVT.

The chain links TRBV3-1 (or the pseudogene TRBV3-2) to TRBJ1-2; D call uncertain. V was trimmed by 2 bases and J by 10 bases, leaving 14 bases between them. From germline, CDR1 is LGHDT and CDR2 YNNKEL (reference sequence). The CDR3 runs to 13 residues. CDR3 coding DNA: TGTGCCAGCAGCCAAAAGGGTCGGGGTTCCTACACCTTC. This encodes CASSQKGRGSYTF.

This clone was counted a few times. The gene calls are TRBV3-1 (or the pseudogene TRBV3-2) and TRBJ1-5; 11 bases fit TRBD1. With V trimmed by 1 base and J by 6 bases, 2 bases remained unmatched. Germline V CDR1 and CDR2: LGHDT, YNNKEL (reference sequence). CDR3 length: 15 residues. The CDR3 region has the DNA TGTGCCAGCAGCCAAGGGACAGGGGGCGGTCAGCCCCAGCATTTT. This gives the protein CASSQGTGGGQPQHF.

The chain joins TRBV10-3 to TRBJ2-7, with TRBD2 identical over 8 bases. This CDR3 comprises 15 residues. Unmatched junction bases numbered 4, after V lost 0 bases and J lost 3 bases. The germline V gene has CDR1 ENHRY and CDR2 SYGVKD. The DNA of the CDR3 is TGTGCCATCAGTGAGTCGATAGCGGGGTACTACGAGCAGTACTTC. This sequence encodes CAISESIAGYYEQYF.

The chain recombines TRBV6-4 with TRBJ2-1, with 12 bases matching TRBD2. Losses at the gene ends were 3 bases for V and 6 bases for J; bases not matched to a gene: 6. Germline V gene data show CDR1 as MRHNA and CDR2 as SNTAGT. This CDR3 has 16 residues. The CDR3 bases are TGTGCCAGCAGTGAGAAAGGACTAGCGGGGAGCAATGAGCAGTTCTTC. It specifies CASSEKGLAGSNEQFF.

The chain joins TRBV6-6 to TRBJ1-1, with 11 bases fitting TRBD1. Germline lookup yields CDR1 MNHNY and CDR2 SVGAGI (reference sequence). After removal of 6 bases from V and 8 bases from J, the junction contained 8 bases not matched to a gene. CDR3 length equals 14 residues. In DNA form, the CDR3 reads TGTGCCAGCAGACCGGGACAGGGGGTGGGAGAAGCTTTCTTT. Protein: CASRPGQGVGEAFF.

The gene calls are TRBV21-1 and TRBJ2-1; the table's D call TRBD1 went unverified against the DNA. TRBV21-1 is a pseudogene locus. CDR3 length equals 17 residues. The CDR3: CASMSGTDVGQHNEQFF. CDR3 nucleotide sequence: TGTGCCAGCATGTCCGGGACAGATGTTGGACAGCACAATGAGCAGTTCTTC.

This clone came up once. The DNA for the CDR3 is TGTGCCAGTCGTGCCGGGACAGGGTCATATGGCTACACCTTC. Its protein product is CASRAGTGSYGYTF. The V call is TRBV19, the J call TRBJ1-2; 9 nucleotides line up with TRBD1. Looked up from germline, CDR1 is LNHDA and CDR2 is SQIVND (reference sequence). V dropped 8 bases and J dropped 5; count of bases not matched to a gene: 9. The length of the CDR3 is 14 residues.

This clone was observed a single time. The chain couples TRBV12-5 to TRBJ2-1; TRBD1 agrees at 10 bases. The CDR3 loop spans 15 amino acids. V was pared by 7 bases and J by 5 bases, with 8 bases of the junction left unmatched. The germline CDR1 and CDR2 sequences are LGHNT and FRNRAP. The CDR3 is CASAKQGQGDNEQFF. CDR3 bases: TGTGCTAGTGCCAAGCAAGGACAGGGGGACAATGAGCAGTTCTTC.

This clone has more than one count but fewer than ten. The CDR3 DNA sequence: TGCGCCAGCAGCCAATGGCAGGGCAATCAGCCCCAGCATTTT. Translated: CASSQWQGNQPQHF. The J gene is TRBJ1-5, the V gene TRBV4-3; D gene ambiguous. CDR3 length: 14 amino acids. Germline assignment: CDR1 LGHNA and CDR2 YSLEER. With 2 bases removed from V and 2 bases from J, the gap between germline ends came to 7 bases.

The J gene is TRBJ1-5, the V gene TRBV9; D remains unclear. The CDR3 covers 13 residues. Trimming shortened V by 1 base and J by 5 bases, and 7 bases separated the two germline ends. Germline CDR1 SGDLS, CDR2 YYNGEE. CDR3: CASSVSPDQPQHF. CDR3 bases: TGTGCCAGCAGCGTATCCCCCGATCAGCCCCAGCATTTT.

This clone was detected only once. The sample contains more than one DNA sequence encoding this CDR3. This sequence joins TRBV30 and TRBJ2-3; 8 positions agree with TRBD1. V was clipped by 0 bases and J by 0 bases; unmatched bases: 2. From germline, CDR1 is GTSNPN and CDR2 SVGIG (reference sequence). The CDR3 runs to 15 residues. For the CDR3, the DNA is TGTGCCTGGAGTGTGACAGGGGCTAGCACAGATACGCAGTATTTT. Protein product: CAWSVTGASTDTQYF.

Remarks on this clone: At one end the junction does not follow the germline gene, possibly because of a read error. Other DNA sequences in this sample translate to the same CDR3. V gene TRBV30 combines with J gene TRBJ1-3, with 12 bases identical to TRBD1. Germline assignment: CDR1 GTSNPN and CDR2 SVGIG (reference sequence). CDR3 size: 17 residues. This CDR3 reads CAWSRDRGPLAGNTIYF. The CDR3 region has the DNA TGTGCCTGGAGCCGGGACAGGGGGCCGCTAGCTGGAAATACCATATATTTT. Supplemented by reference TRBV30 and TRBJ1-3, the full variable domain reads SQTIHQWPATLVQPVGSPLSLECTVEGTSNPNLYWYRQAAGRGLQLLFYSVGIGQISSEVPQNLSASRPQDRQFILSSKKLLLSDSGFYLCAWSRDRGPLAGNTIYFGEGSWLTVV.

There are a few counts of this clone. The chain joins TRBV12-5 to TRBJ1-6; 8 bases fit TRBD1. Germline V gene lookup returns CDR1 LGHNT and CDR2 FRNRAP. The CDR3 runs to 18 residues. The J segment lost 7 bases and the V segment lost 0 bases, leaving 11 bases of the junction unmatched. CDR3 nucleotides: TGTGCTAGTGGTTTGGTGGTTTGGGACGGACAGGGCAATTCACCCCTCCACTTT. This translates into CASGLVVWDGQGNSPLHF.

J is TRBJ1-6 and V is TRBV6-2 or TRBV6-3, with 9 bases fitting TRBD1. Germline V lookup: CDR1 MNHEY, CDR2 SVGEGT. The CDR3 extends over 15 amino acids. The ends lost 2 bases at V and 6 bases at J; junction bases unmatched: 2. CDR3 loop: CASSYRDRANSPLHF. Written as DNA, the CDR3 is TGTGCCAGCAGTTACCGGGACAGGGCTAATTCACCCCTCCACTTT.

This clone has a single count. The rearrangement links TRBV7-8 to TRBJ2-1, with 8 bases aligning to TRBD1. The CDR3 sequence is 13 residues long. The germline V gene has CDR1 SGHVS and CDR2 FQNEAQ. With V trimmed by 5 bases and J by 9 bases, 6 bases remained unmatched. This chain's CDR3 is CASSPDRAPEQFF. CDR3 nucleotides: TGTGCCAGCAGCCCGGACAGGGCCCCTGAGCAGTTCTTC.

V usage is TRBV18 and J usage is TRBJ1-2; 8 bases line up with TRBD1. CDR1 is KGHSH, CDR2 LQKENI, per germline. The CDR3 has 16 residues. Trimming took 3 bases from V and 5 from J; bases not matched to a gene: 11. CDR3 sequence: CASSPVDRGELYGYTF. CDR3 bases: TGTGCCAGCTCACCGGTTGACAGGGGTGAGCTTTATGGCTACACCTTC.

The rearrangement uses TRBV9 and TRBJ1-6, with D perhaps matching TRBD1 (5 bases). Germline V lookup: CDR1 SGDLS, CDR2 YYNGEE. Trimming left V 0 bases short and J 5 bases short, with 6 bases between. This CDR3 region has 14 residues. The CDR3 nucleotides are TGTGCCAGCAGCGTAGAACAGGATAATTCACCCCTCCACTTT. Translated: CASSVEQDNSPLHF. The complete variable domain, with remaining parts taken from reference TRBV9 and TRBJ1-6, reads DSGVTQTPKHLITATGQRVTLRCSPRSGDLSVYWYQQSLDQGLQFLIQYYNGEERAKGNILERFSAQQFPDLHSELNLSSLELGDSALYFCASSVEQDNSPLHFGNGTRLTVT.

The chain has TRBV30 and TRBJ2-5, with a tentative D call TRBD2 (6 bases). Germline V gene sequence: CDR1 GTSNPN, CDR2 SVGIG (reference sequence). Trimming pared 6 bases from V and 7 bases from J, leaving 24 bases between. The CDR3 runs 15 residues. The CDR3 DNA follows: TGTGCCTGCGACTCAAACTTGTTCGGGAGAGCGACCCAGTACTTC. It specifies CACDSNLFGRATQYF.

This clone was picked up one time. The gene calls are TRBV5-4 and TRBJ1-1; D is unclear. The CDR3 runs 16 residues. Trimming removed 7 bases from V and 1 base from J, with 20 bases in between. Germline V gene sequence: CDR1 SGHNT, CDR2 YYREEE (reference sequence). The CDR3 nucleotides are TGTGCCAGCCCCCGCACGAGCGGGGAGGGGAACACTGAAGCTTTCTTT. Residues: CASPRTSGEGNTEAFF.